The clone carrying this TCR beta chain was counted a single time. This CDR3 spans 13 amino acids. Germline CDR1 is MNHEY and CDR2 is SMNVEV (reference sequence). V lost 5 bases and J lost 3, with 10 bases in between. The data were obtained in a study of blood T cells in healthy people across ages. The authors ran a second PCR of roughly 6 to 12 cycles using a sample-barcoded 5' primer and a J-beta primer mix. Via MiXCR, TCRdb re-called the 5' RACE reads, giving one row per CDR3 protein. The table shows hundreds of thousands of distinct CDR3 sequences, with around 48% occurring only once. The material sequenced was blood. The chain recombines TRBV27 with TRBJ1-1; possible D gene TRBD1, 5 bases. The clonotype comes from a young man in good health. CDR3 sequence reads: CASSGGTYTEAFF. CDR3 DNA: TGTGCCAGCAGTGGGGGAACCTACACTGAAGCTTTCTTT.